Presented here are 32 T cell receptor beta chains from one specimen sequenced in a study of T-cell memory formation after mild COVID-19. TCRdb re-called the 5' RACE reads through MiXCR, storing one row per CDR3 protein. In the table there are under 450,000 distinct CDR3 sequences, 20% to 25% of which are singletons. The sequencing input was PBMCs or a T cell subset sorted from them (not recorded which). The receptors come from a man between 18 and 29 years old who had mild COVID-19 (a few samples of this study predate the infection). Cell type and time point are not known.

This clonotype was picked up a small number of times. A junction end diverges from the germline sequence, so it may reflect a read error. The chain recombines TRBV7-7 with TRBJ2-5, with D possibly TRBD2 on 5 matching bases. The CDR3 spans 16 residues. The V gene's germline CDR1 is SSHAT and CDR2 FNYEAQ (reference sequence). CDR3: CASSLVLKRYQETQYF. The DNA of the CDR3 is TGTGCTAGCAGCTTAGTCTTGAAGCGGTACCAAGAGACCCAGTACTTC.

The chain recombines TRBV5-1 with TRBJ2-7; no clear D. The germline V and J ends were trimmed by 2 bases and 4 bases, with 10 bases remaining between them. The CDR3 consists of 13 residues. The germline CDR1 and CDR2 sequences are SGHRS and YFSETQ. The CDR3 is CASSFGFAYEQYF. The CDR3 DNA reads TGCGCCAGCAGCTTTGGGTTCGCTTACGAGCAGTACTTC.

The rearrangement joins TRBV20-1 to TRBJ2-5; the match to TRBD2 covers 9 bases. V lost 4 bases, J lost 4 bases, and 10 bases stayed unmatched. Looked up from germline, CDR1 is DFQATT and CDR2 is SNEGSKA (reference sequence). The CDR3 runs 15 residues. In nucleotides, the CDR3 is TGCAGTGCTATTGGGCGGCGGGGGGGCGTAGAGACCCAGTACTTC. Amino acid sequence: CSAIGRRGGVETQYF.

The V call is TRBV7-6, the J call TRBJ2-5, with 7 bases matching TRBD2. The CDR3 spans 15 residues. Germline V CDR1 and CDR2: SGHVS, FNYEAQ. Germline trimming cut 5 bases from V and 4 bases from J; bases unmatched to any gene: 10. CDR3 coding DNA: TGTGCCAGCAGCCCGGTGGCGGGGGTACGAGAGACCCAGTACTTC. Encoded protein: CASSPVAGVRETQYF.

Many counts were recorded for this clonotype. The chain combines TRBV25-1 with TRBJ2-3; D perhaps matches TRBD2 (7 bases). The germline V gene encodes CDR1 MGHDK and CDR2 SYGVNS. The CDR3 is 15 amino acids. Trimming removed 3 bases at V and 2 bases at J, with 12 bases between. DNA for the CDR3: TGTGCCAGCAGTGACGGGGGGCAGGTCACAGATACGCAGTATTTT. Translation gives CASSDGGQVTDTQYF.

This clonotype occurred a few times. This chain links TRBV12-3 or TRBV12-4 with TRBJ1-1; D might be TRBD1 (5 bases). The CDR3 contains 12 residues. Trimming took 3 bases from V and 7 from J, leaving 9 bases between them. The CDR3 region is CASSLGVFEAFF. The CDR3 DNA sequence: TGTGCCAGCAGTTTGGGGGTCTTTGAAGCTTTCTTT.

The V gene is TRBV10-1, the J gene TRBJ2-7, with 9 bases lining up with TRBD1. This CDR3 is built from 13 residues. Germline loops: CDR1 WNHNN, CDR2 SYGVQD (reference sequence). V was pared by 2 bases and J by 6 bases, with 2 bases of the junction left unmatched. This CDR3 reads CASSEGTGPEQYF. The CDR3 DNA reads TGCGCCAGCAGTGAGGGGACAGGGCCCGAGCAGTACTTC.

V is TRBV18 and J is TRBJ1-1, with a tentative D call TRBD1 (6 bases). Germline CDR1 is KGHSH and CDR2 is LQKENI. Trimming left V 6 bases short and J 1 base short, with 15 bases between. CDR3 length: 15 residues. CDR3 loop: CASSSSGQQNTEAFF. The DNA of the CDR3 is TGTGCCAGCTCGTCGTCGGGACAACAGAACACTGAAGCTTTCTTT.

Only a few counts were recorded for this clonotype. The CDR3 coding sequence is TGCGCCAGCAGCTTGGGCTCTAGCGGGGGCCGCACAGATACGCAGTATTTT. It specifies CASSLGSSGGRTDTQYF. This sequence joins TRBV5-1 and TRBJ2-3; the match to TRBD2 covers 10 bases. Losses at the gene ends were 0 bases for V and 1 base for J; bases not matched to a gene: 5. CDR1 SGHRS and CDR2 YFSETQ come from the germline V gene. This CDR3 has 17 amino acids.

This clonotype was seen a few times. The J gene is TRBJ1-1, the V gene TRBV6-2 or TRBV6-3; D call uncertain. Trimming cost V 4 bases and J 7 bases, with 13 bases left between them. From germline, CDR1 is MNHEY and CDR2 SVGEGT. This CDR3 has 13 residues. CDR3 residues: CASSFSVPNEAFF. The CDR3 DNA reads as TGTGCCAGCAGTTTTTCGGTTCCCAATGAAGCTTTCTTT.

This chain's CDR3 is CASSLGRTTYNEQFF. DNA for the CDR3: TGTGCCAGCAGCTTGGGCAGGACAACTTACAATGAGCAGTTCTTC. The gene calls are TRBV5-6 and TRBJ2-1; tentatively, D is TRBD1 (5 bases). Trimming took off 0 bases at V and 4 bases at J, with 11 bases between the two ends. Germline CDR1 reads SGHDT; CDR2 reads YYEEEE. The CDR3 length is 15 residues. Combining the CDR3 with reference TRBV5-6 and TRBJ2-1 gives the whole variable domain DAGVTQSPTHLIKTRGQQVTLRCSPKSGHDTVSWYQQALGQGPQFIFQYYEEEERQRGNFPDRFSGHQFPNYSSELNVNALLLGDSALYLCASSLGRTTYNEQFFGPGTRLTVL.

This clonotype was detected only once. A read error may account for a junction end that differs from germline. The V gene is TRBV10-3, the J gene TRBJ2-5; 9 positions match TRBD1. Germline CDR1 is ENHRY and CDR2 is SYGVKD. The CDR3 length is 15 residues. CDR3 DNA sequence: TGTGCAATCAGCGATCCGGGACAGGGATTAGAGACCCAGTACTTC. Its protein is CAISDPGQGLETQYF.

The chain has TRBV20-1 and TRBJ2-3; D remains ambiguous. Trimming cost V 5 bases and J 2 bases, with 8 bases left between them. CDR1 is DFQATT, CDR2 SNEGSKA, per germline (reference sequence). The CDR3 runs to 12 residues. DNA of the CDR3: TGCAGTGCTCCCGAGCCCACAGATACGCAGTATTTT. This encodes CSAPEPTDTQYF.

This clonotype was observed a handful of times. This chain links TRBV19 with TRBJ1-1, with 8 bases aligning to TRBD1. Germline assignment: CDR1 LNHDA and CDR2 SQIVND (reference sequence). The junction had 3 bases not matched to a gene; V was cut back by 10 bases and J by 5 bases. There are 11 residues in the CDR3. CDR3 protein: CAIHRGTEAFF. The CDR3 DNA reads as TGTGCCATTCACAGGGGGACTGAAGCTTTCTTT.

The J gene is TRBJ1-6, the V gene TRBV6-5; possibly TRBD1 for D (5 bases). Trimming pared 6 bases from V and 0 bases from J, leaving 12 bases between. Germline-derived CDR1 and CDR2 are MNHEY and SVGAGI. The CDR3 has 16 residues. This CDR3 reads CASRTLGGSYNSPLHF. The CDR3 region has the DNA TGTGCCAGCAGAACCTTGGGGGGCTCCTATAATTCACCCCTCCACTTT.

This clonotype was counted a few times. CDR3 residues: CASDQGSYEQYV. The DNA for the CDR3 is TGTGCCAGCGACCAGGGTTCCTACGAGCAGTACGTC. The chain joins TRBV27 to TRBJ2-7; D possibly corresponds to TRBD1 (5 bases). The germline V gene encodes CDR1 MNHEY and CDR2 SMNVEV (reference sequence). Trimming left V 8 bases short and J 1 base short, with 9 bases between. The CDR3 is made up of 12 amino acids.

This clonotype was counted a few times. The chain couples TRBV25-1 to TRBJ2-6; D unresolved. Trimming left V 4 bases short and J 1 base short, with 8 bases between. This CDR3 comprises 15 residues. Germline CDR1 reads MGHDK; CDR2 reads SYGVNS. The CDR3 DNA reads TGTGCCAGCAGTGCGGCCGGATCTGGGGCCAACGTCCTGACTTTC. Amino acids: CASSAAGSGANVLTF.

V gene TRBV4-3 combines with J gene TRBJ2-5; D is uncertain. CDR1 is LGHNA and CDR2 is YSLEER in the germline V gene. This CDR3 region has 14 residues. Trimming took 0 bases from V and 5 from J, leaving 10 bases between them. Here the CDR3 DNA reads TGCGCCAGCAGCCAAGATTTCTTCACCGAGACCCAGTACTTC. Amino acids: CASSQDFFTETQYF.

This clonotype was counted at least ten times. The rearrangement links TRBV9 to TRBJ1-1, with D unclear. The CDR3 covers 15 residues. V was trimmed by 2 bases and J by 1 base, leaving 12 bases between them. Germline V lookup: CDR1 SGDLS, CDR2 YYNGEE. CDR3 sequence: CASSVDSIWNTEAFF. CDR3 nucleotide sequence: TGTGCCAGCAGCGTTGATTCCATTTGGAACACTGAAGCTTTCTTT. The full variable domain, in which reference TRBV9 and TRBJ1-1 provide the parts outside the CDR3, is DSGVTQTPKHLITATGQRVTLRCSPRSGDLSVYWYQQSLDQGLQFLIQYYNGEERAKGNILERFSAQQFPDLHSELNLSSLELGDSALYFCASSVDSIWNTEAFFGQGTRLTVV.

This clonotype was seen at least ten times. V usage is TRBV30 and J usage is TRBJ2-1, with TRBD2 matching over 7 bases. The trim removed 0 bases at V and 8 bases at J, leaving 10 bases unmatched. The CDR3 consists of 15 residues. The germline CDR1 and CDR2 sequences are GTSNPN and SVGIG (reference sequence). CDR3 loop: CAWSVLGGEFHEQFF. CDR3 nucleotides: TGTGCCTGGAGTGTACTGGGGGGGGAGTTCCATGAGCAGTTCTTC.

V and J are TRBV18 and TRBJ2-7, with D perhaps matching TRBD2 (6 bases). Germline CDR1 reads KGHSH; CDR2 reads LQKENI. V was trimmed by 2 bases and J by 2 bases, leaving 13 bases between them. CDR3 length: 15 residues. The CDR3 DNA is TGTGCCAGCTCACCAGGGACTGGAGGCCCCTACGAGCAGTACTTC. Its translation is CASSPGTGGPYEQYF. The full variable domain, in which reference TRBV18 and TRBJ2-7 provide the parts outside the CDR3, is NAGVMQNPRHLVRRRGQEARLRCSPMKGHSHVYWYRQLPEEGLKFMVYLQKENIIDESGMPKERFSAEFPKEGPSILRIQQVVRGDSAAYFCASSPGTGGPYEQYFGPGTRLTVT.

This clonotype was picked up a small number of times. The chain is built from TRBV7-9 and TRBJ2-3; no reliable D call. Germline CDR1 and CDR2: SEHNR and FQNEAQ (reference sequence). This CDR3 has 14 residues. Trimming removed 5 bases at V and 7 bases at J, with 16 bases between. CDR3 in amino acids: CASSPRAYLYTQYF. CDR3 DNA sequence: TGTGCCAGCAGCCCCCGGGCCTATCTTTATACGCAGTATTTT.

The chain couples TRBV10-2 to TRBJ1-5; 7 nucleotides line up with TRBD1. The CDR3 is 14 amino acids. V lost 8 bases, J lost 0 bases, and 4 bases stayed unmatched. CDR1 and CDR2 from the germline V gene are WSHSY and SAAADI. The CDR3 DNA sequence: TGCGCCAGCGGAGGACAGGTTAGCAATCAGCCCCAGCATTTT. This gives the protein CASGGQVSNQPQHF.

The V gene is TRBV18, the J gene TRBJ1-2; 8 bases align to TRBD1. The V segment lost 3 bases and the J segment 0 bases; nucleotides outside the gene matches: 6. The CDR3 loop spans 16 amino acids. Germline V gives CDR1 KGHSH, CDR2 LQKENI. This CDR3 reads CASSPQGQGTNYGYTF. CDR3 nucleotide sequence: TGTGCCAGCTCACCGCAAGGACAGGGAACTAACTATGGCTACACCTTC.

This clonotype was seen a few times. The CDR3 reads CASSLQGPYTF. The CDR3 nucleotides are TGTGCCAGCAGCTTACAGGGCCCCTACACCTTC. The chain joins TRBV7-9 to TRBJ1-2; maybe TRBD1 (5 bases). V lost 2 bases and J lost 10, with 8 bases in between. The CDR3 covers 11 residues. Germline CDR1 reads SEHNR; CDR2 reads FQNEAQ (reference sequence).

Concerning this clonotype: The limits of the CDR3 on the DNA are not certain, so only TCRdb's listed CDR3 is given. The CDR3 sequence: CASVGGGARNF. The chain has TRBV6-1 and TRBJ1-6; the D call in the table, TRBD1, was not verified against the DNA. The CDR3 is 11 amino acids in total, end residues counted. Germline V gene lookup returns CDR1 MNHNS and CDR2 SASEGT.

This clonotype was seen at least ten times. The chain joins TRBV3-1 to TRBJ2-2; D remains ambiguous. V lost 4 bases and J 8 bases, leaving 5 bases between the germline ends. This CDR3 spans 11 amino acids. Germline CDR1 is LGHDT and CDR2 is YNNKEL (reference sequence). DNA for the CDR3: TGTGCCAGCAGCCGGAGTGGGGAGCTGTTTTTT. This translates into CASSRSGELFF.

This clonotype was found a few times. The J gene is TRBJ2-5, the V gene TRBV28; maybe TRBD1 (6 bases). The CDR3 totals 14 residues. The germline V gene encodes CDR1 MDHEN and CDR2 SYDVKM. V shed 6 bases and J shed 5 bases, with 16 bases lying between them. CDR3 bases: TGTGCCAGCAGCTGGGGCAGGGGCCGGGAGACCCAGTACTTC. Its translation is CASSWGRGRETQYF.

V usage is TRBV20-1 and J usage is TRBJ2-3, with D uncertain. The germline V gene has CDR1 DFQATT and CDR2 SNEGSKA (reference sequence). The CDR3 is 11 residues long. Trimming took 1 base from V and 5 from J, leaving 4 bases between them. CDR3 DNA: TGCAGTGCTAGAGGCGGAGATACGCAGTATTTT. The encoded protein is CSARGGDTQYF.

The table lists this clonotype with a few counts. This chain links TRBV5-6 with TRBJ1-2; D is undetermined. The V end was cut by 1 base, the J end by 4 bases, with 14 bases between. Germline loops: CDR1 SGHDT, CDR2 YYEEEE. CDR3 length: 15 amino acids. CDR3 protein: CASSLMQSSVYGYTF. CDR3 DNA sequence: TGTGCCAGCAGCTTGATGCAGAGTTCCGTCTATGGCTACACCTTC.

The CDR3 loop reads CASSGGVDTQYF. The CDR3 bases are TGTGCCAGCAGTGGCGGGGTAGATACGCAGTATTTT. V and J are TRBV28 and TRBJ2-3; TRBD2 is a possible D gene (6 bases). Germline lookup yields CDR1 MDHEN and CDR2 SYDVKM. The V gene lost 5 bases and the J gene lost 5 bases, with 8 bases spanning the gap. This CDR3 comprises 12 residues.

This clonotype was recorded at least ten times. V gene TRBV4-2 combines with J gene TRBJ2-2; 9 bases are a match to TRBD1. V lost 4 bases and J lost 1; bases outside the gene matches: 4. The length of the CDR3 is 16 residues. CDR1 LGHNA and CDR2 YNFKEQ come from the germline V gene. In DNA, the CDR3 is TGTGCCAGCAGCCCACGGACAGGGGTGAACACCGGGGAGCTGTTTTTT. Translated, it gives CASSPRTGVNTGELFF.